Listed below are T cell receptor beta chains from one sample, sequenced in a study of T-cell reconstitution after alpha-beta-depleted transplantation in children. MiXCR, applied by TCRdb to the PCR reads, yields one record per CDR3 protein. This table holds 500,000 to 600,000 distinct CDR3 sequences, around a third found once. The starting material was PBMCs from the stem cell graft donor, obtained from the stem cell graft. The origin of the receptors is a human donor who donated a stem cell graft to a child with aplastic anemia. Each CDR3 is given with its conserved first and last residue. Fields, in order: D gene, V gene, clone size, J gene, CDR3 DNA, CDR3 protein. D genes are given only for firm matches. Size tells how often a clone was seen (once, few, many) or the class of an expanded clone, and some rows leave it out.

>-|TRBV5-1|-|TRBJ2-7
TGCGCCAGCAGCTTGAACTGGAACGAGCAGTACTTC
CASSLNWNEQYF
>-|TRBV19|-|TRBJ2-6
TGTGCCAGTAAAGCTACCTCTGGGGCCAACGGCCTGACTTTC
CASKATSGANGLTF
>TRBD2|TRBV4-3|few|TRBJ2-1
TGCGCCAGCAGCCAAGACGGTAGCGGGATAGGGAATGAGCAGTTCTTC
CASSQDGSGIGNEQFF
>TRBD2|TRBV20-1|-|TRBJ2-3
TGCAGTGCTGGAAAGGGACTAGCGGGGGCCCGGGATACGCAGTATTTT
CSAGKGLAGARDTQYF
>TRBD1|TRBV5-1|-|TRBJ1-4
TGCGCCAGCAGCTTACCGGGACAGGATGAAAAACTGTTTTTT
CASSLPGQDEKLFF
>-|TRBV30|-|TRBJ1-4
TGTGCCTGGAGTGGGGTAACTAATGAAAAACTGTTTTTT
CAWSGVTNEKLFF
>-|TRBV7-2|-|TRBJ2-5
TGTGCCAGCAGCTTAGGTTCCAGGGCTTCCCAAGAGACCCAGTACTTC
CASSLGSRASQETQYF
>-|TRBV7-2|few|TRBJ2-3
TGTGCCAGCAGCATGCCCCCGGGGAGCACAGATACGCAGTATTTT
CASSMPPGSTDTQYF
>-|TRBV7-9|-|TRBJ2-5
TGTGCCAGCAGTAGGAACCCTATAGAGACCCAGTACTTC
CASSRNPIETQYF
>-|TRBV7-2|many|TRBJ2-2
TGTGCCAGCAGCTGGACCGGGGAGCTGTTTTTT
CASSWTGELFF
>-|TRBV7-2|few|TRBJ2-7
TGTGCCAGCAGCTCTTGGGGCTCCTACGAGCAGTACTTC
CASSSWGSYEQYF
>-|TRBV10-3|-|TRBJ2-5
TGTGCCATCAGTGTAGACCAAGAGACCCAGTACTTC
CAISVDQETQYF
>TRBD2|TRBV20-1|few|TRBJ2-1
TGCAGTGCTAGAGAAGGGCAGCGGGGGATCCCCTCCTACAATGAGCAGTTCTTC
CSAREGQRGIPSYNEQFF
>-|TRBV12-3/TRBV12-4|-|TRBJ2-1
TGTGCCTGCTGGGGGTCTAGCGCCTACAATGAGCAGTTCTTC
CACWGSSAYNEQFF
>-|TRBV12-3/TRBV12-4|-|TRBJ2-5
TGTGCCAGCAGCCCCGACAGCAATTCAGAGTCCCAGTACTTC
CASSPDSNSESQYF
>TRBD1|TRBV5-6|-|TRBJ1-3
TGTGCCAGCAGCTGGGGGACAGGGGCTGGAAACACCATATATTTT
CASSWGTGAGNTIYF
>TRBD1|TRBV7-2|few|TRBJ1-5
TGTGCCAGCAGCTCGGTACGGACAGGGAGTCAGCCCCAGCATTTT
CASSSVRTGSQPQHF
>TRBD2|TRBV12-3/TRBV12-4|-|TRBJ2-3
TGTGCCAGCAGTTCACCACTAGCGGGAGTGACAGATACGCAGTATTTT
CASSSPLAGVTDTQYF
>-|TRBV5-1|few|TRBJ2-5
TGCGCCAGCAGCTTGGGAACTAGGGAACAAGAGACCCAGTACTTC
CASSLGTREQETQYF
>-|TRBV15|-|TRBJ1-3
TGTGCCACCAGCAGAGATGCCACGGACTCTGGAAACACCATATATTTT
CATSRDATDSGNTIYF
>-|TRBV5-1|-|TRBJ1-4
TGCGCCAGCAGCTTACTCGCAACTAATGAAAAACTGTTTTTT
CASSLLATNEKLFF
>TRBD1|TRBV12-5|-|TRBJ2-1
TGTGCTAGTGGAACGGACAGGCTGGTCTACAATGAGCAGTTCTTC
CASGTDRLVYNEQFF
>TRBD2|TRBV6-2/TRBV6-3|few|TRBJ2-5
TGTGCCAGCAGACGAGGCGGGAGTGAGACCCAGTACTTC
CASRRGGSETQYF
>-|TRBV12-3/TRBV12-4|-|TRBJ2-5
TGTGCCAGCAGTTTATCGAGGGGAAGGCAAGAGACCCAGTACTTC
CASSLSRGRQETQYF
>-|TRBV12-3/TRBV12-4|-|TRBJ2-5
TGTGCCAGCAACAAGGATGGATTGGAGACCCAGTACTTC
CASNKDGLETQYF
>-|TRBV6-2/TRBV6-3|-|TRBJ2-3
TGTGCCAGCAGTTATCTCTTGGGTTCAGATACGCAGTATTTT
CASSYLLGSDTQYF
>-|TRBV29-1|few|TRBJ2-2
TGCAGCGTTGGCGTGACAGGCTCGAACACCGGGGAGCTGTTTTTT
CSVGVTGSNTGELFF
>-|TRBV14|-|TRBJ1-3
TGTGCCAGCAGCTCAAGAGTAGGGAGTCTGAACACCATATATTTT
CASSSRVGSLNTIYF